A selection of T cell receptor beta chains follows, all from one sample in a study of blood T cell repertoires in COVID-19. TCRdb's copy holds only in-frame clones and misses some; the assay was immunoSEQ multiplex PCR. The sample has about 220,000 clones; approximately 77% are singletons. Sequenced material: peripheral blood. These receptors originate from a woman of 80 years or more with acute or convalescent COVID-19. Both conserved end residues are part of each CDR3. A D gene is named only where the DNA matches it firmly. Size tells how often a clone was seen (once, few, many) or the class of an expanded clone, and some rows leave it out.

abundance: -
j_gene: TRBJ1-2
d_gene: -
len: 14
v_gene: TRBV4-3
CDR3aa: CASSSVSAQNGYTF
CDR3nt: TGCGCCAGCAGCTCAGTGAGTGCACAGAATGGCTACACCTTC

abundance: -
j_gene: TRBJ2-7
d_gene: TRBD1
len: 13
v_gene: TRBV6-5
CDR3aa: CASRGQGGHEQYF
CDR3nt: TGTGCCAGCAGGGGACAGGGAGGGCACGAGCAGTACTTC

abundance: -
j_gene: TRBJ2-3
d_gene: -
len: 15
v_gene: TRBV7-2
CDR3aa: CASSLARAGTRTQYF
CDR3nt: TGTGCCAGCAGCTTAGCCCGCGCAGGTACGCGTACGCAGTATTTT

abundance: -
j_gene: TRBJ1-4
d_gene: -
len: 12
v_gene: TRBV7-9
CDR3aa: CASSLTGNKLFF
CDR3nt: TGTGCCAGCAGCTTAACAGGGAACAAACTGTTTTTT

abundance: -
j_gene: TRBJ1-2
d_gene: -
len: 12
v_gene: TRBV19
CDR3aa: CASLKGRGGYTF
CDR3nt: TGTGCCAGTCTTAAGGGCAGGGGTGGCTACACCTTC

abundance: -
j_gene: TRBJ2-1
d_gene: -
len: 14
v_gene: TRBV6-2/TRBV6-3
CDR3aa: CASSAPRTYNEQFF
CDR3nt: TGTGCCAGCAGTGCTCCCAGGACTTACAATGAGCAGTTCTTC

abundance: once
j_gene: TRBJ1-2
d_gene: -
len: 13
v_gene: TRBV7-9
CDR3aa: CASSPPGGLGYTF
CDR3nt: TGTGCCAGCAGTCCGCCGGGGGGATTGGGCTACACCTTC

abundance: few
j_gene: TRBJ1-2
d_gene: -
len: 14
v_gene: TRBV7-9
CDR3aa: CASSPGNGLEGYTF
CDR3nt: TGTGCCAGCAGCCCGGGAAACGGGCTTGAGGGCTACACCTTC

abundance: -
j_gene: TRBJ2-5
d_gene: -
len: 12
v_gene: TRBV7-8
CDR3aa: CASSQQQETQYF
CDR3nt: TGTGCCAGCAGCCAGCAACAAGAGACCCAGTACTTC

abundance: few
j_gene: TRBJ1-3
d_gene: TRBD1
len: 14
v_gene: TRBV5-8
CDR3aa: CASSNRGIGNTIYF
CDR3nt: TGTGCCAGCAGCAACAGGGGTATCGGAAACACCATATATTTT

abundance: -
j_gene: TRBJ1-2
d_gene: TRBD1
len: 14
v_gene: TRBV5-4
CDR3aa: CASSSDRGPYGYTF
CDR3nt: TGTGCCAGCAGCTCTGACAGGGGGCCCTATGGCTACACCTTC

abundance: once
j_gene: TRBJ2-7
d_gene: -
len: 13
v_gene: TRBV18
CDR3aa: CASSTSTEYEQYF
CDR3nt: TGTGCCAGCTCAACCTCGACAGAATACGAGCAGTACTTC

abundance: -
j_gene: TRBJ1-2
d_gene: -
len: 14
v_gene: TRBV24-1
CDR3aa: CATSDSQGNYGYTF
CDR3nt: TGTGCCACCAGTGATAGCCAGGGGAACTATGGCTACACCTTC

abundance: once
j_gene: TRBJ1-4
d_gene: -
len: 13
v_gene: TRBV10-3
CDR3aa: CAISGGPNEKLFF
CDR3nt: TGTGCCATCAGTGGGGGCCCTAATGAAAAACTGTTTTTT

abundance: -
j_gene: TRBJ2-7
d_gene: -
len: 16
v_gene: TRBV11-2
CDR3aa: CASSLDLASGSYEQYF
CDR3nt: TGTGCCAGCAGCTTAGATCTGGCGTCGGGATCCTACGAGCAGTACTTC

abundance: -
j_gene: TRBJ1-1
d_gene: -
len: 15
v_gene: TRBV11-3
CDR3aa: CASSLAPGWSTEAFF
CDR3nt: TGTGCCAGCAGCTTAGCTCCGGGGTGGAGCACTGAAGCTTTCTTT

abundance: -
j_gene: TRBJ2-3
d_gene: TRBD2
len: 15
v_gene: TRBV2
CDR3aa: CASRDGTSGGDTQYF
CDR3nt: TGTGCCAGCAGGGACGGGACTAGCGGGGGAGATACGCAGTATTTT

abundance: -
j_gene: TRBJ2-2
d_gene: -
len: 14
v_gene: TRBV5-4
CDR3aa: CASSPGLGTGELFF
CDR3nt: TGTGCCAGCAGCCCGGGACTTGGCACCGGGGAGCTGTTTTTT

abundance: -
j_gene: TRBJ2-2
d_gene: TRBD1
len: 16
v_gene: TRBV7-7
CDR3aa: CASSKDRVENTGELFF
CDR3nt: TGTGCTAGCAGCAAAGACAGGGTCGAGAACACCGGGGAGCTGTTTTTT

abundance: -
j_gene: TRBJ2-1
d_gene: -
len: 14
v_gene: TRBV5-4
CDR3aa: CASSLEGAYNEQFF
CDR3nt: TGTGCCAGCAGCTTGGAAGGGGCCTACAATGAGCAGTTCTTC

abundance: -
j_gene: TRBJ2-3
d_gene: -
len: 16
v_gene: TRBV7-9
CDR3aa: CASTSSGGRGEDTQYF
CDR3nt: TGTGCCAGCACATCCTCCGGGGGCCGGGGGGAAGATACGCAGTATTTT

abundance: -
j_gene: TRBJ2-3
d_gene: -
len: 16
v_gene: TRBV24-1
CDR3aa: CATSDLFPTGGDTQYF
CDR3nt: TGTGCCACCAGTGATTTGTTTCCGACTGGGGGGGATACGCAGTATTTT

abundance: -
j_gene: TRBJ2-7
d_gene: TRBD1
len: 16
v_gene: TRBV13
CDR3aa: CASSLGGTGGRYEQYF
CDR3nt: TGTGCCAGCAGCTTAGGGGGGACAGGGGGTAGGTACGAGCAGTACTTC

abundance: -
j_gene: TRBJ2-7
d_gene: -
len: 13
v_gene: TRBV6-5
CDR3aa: CASSPGPTYEQYF
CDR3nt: TGTGCCAGCAGTCCGGGTCCAACCTACGAGCAGTACTTC

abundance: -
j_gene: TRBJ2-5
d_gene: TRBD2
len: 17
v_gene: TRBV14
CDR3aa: CASSHSLLRGVQETQYF
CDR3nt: TGTGCCAGCAGCCACTCCCTGTTGCGGGGGGTCCAAGAGACCCAGTACTTC

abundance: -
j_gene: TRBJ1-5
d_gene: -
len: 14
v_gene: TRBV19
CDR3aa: CASRGRGVQQPQHF
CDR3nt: TGTGCCAGTAGAGGGAGGGGAGTTCAGCAGCCCCAGCATTTT

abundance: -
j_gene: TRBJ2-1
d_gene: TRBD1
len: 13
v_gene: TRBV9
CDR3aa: CASSTPQGERQFF
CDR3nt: TGTGCCAGCAGCACCCCCCAGGGGGAGAGGCAGTTCTTC

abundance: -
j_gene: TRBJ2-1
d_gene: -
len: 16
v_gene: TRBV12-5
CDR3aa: CASGSQSPRGYNEQFF
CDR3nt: TGTGCTAGTGGTTCGCAATCCCCCAGAGGGTACAATGAGCAGTTCTTC